Described below is a single TCR beta chain sequence and its context. No antigen is known for it. This specimen belongs to a study of blood T cells in healthy people across ages. Whole-study results and caveats: Diversity estimates drawn from one million T cells were deemed underestimates.

A second about 7 to 11 cycle PCR used barcoded and J-beta primers. TCRdb recomputed calls from the 5' RACE reads with MiXCR, one row per CDR3 protein. This table holds more than 450,000 distinct CDR3 sequences, 27% found once. Trimming shortened V by 4 bases and J by 7 bases, and 7 bases separated the two germline ends. The CDR3 loop spans 11 amino acids. The same data also contributed to another study, on T cells of mothers and their children.

Specimen: blood. The source of this sequence is a boy aged 2 to 10 in good health. V and J are TRBV12-3 or TRBV12-4 and TRBJ2-5; no reliable D call. Here the CDR3 reads CASSSWVTQYF. CDR3 in DNA: TGTGCCAGCAGTTCGTGGGTGACCCAGTACTTC.